This T cell receptor beta chain was retrieved from a study of blood T cell repertoires in COVID-19. The wider study: The United States, Italy and Spain were the sources of the acute and convalescent COVID-19 samples. PBMCs, B-cell-depleted T cells, or T cells provided the cDNA or gDNA that made up the material.

Allocation to cohorts depended on clinical history reported by the participants. It was within 2 weeks before study entry that exposed participants met a COVID-19 case. Sequencing used immunoSEQ multiplex PCR; TCRdb keeps in-frame clones, though not all of them. Of about 350,000 clones listed, about 90% are singletons. The CDR3 is 19 residues long. Trimming took 0 bases from V and 3 from J; bases not matched to a gene: 16. Germline V CDR1 and CDR2: SGHVS, FNYEAQ. The chain links TRBV7-6 to TRBJ2-7, with 8 bases aligning to TRBD1. The clonotype comes from a woman under 40 who had been exposed to COVID-19. The sequencing input was PBMCs or T cells enriched from blood (not recorded which). The CDR3 protein is CASSLAAGGPGLAVYEQYF. The CDR3 nucleotides read TGTGCCAGCAGCTTAGCGGCAGGGGGCCCGGGACTGGCGGTCTACGAGCAGTACTTC.